These T cell receptor beta chains were read from a single sample in a study of blood T cell repertoires in COVID-19. The assay was immunoSEQ multiplex PCR, and TCRdb's table has in-frame clones only and misses some. This sample carries fewer than 350,000 clones, roughly 88% of them seen once, and the ten largest clones take about 9.8%. Sequenced input: peripheral blood. These receptors all come from a man aged 18 to 35 with active or convalescent COVID-19. Each CDR3 is given with its conserved first and last residue. Fields, in order: D gene, J gene, clone size, CDR3 length, V gene, CDR3 DNA, CDR3 protein. D genes are given only for firm matches. The listing skips clone size in some rows; elsewhere it reads once, few, many or a size class.

>-|TRBJ1-2|-|12|TRBV2
TGTGCCCGGCAGGGGTTTGACTATGGCTACACCTTC
CARQGFDYGYTF
>-|TRBJ1-2|-|11|TRBV29-1
TGCAGCGTTGATGGGAGGTGGGGCTACACCTTC
CSVDGRWGYTF
>TRBD1|TRBJ1-1|-|14|TRBV5-1
TGCGCCAGCAGCGCCGGGACAGGGAACACTGAAGCTTTCTTT
CASSAGTGNTEAFF
>TRBD1|TRBJ1-2|-|14|TRBV19
TGTGCCAGCCTTACCGGGACAGGTGGCGATGGCTACACCTTC
CASLTGTGGDGYTF
>-|TRBJ2-7|-|12|TRBV9
TGTGCCAGCAGCGTTTCGGGATCCGAGCAGTACTTC
CASSVSGSEQYF
>-|TRBJ1-1|-|15|TRBV11-2
TGTGCCAGCAGCTATTTGACAGGCATGAACACTGAAGCTTTCTTT
CASSYLTGMNTEAFF
>TRBD1|TRBJ1-2|-|15|TRBV5-6
TGTGCCAGCAGCTTGGGGCGGGACAGGGACTATGGCTACACCTTC
CASSLGRDRDYGYTF
>TRBD1|TRBJ2-7|-|16|TRBV12-5
TGTGCTAGTGGTTTGGTAATCGGACAGGACCCCTACGAGCAGTACTTC
CASGLVIGQDPYEQYF
>-|TRBJ1-2|once|15|TRBV3-1/TRBV3-2
TGTGCCAGCAGCCAAGAGGGAAGGGAGGGTAACGGCTACACCTTC
CASSQEGREGNGYTF
>-|TRBJ1-2|-|16|TRBV4-3
TGCGCCAGCTCTCCGGGGAGGGCAGTAACCGCCTATGGCTACACCTTC
CASSPGRAVTAYGYTF
>TRBD2|TRBJ2-7|-|14|TRBV6-5
TGTGCCAGCAGCCGCTCGGCGGGGGGGGGCGAGCAGTACTTC
CASSRSAGGGEQYF
>TRBD1|TRBJ1-3|few|17|TRBV4-3
TGCGCCAGCAGCCAAGATCCCATTGGGACAGGGGGAAACACCATATATTTT
CASSQDPIGTGGNTIYF
>-|TRBJ2-5|-|11|TRBV2
TGTGCCATCGAGTCGGGGGAGACCCAGTACTTC
CAIESGETQYF
>TRBD1|TRBJ2-7|once|14|TRBV19
TGTGCCAGTAGTATGGGACAGGGGATCTACGAGCAGTACTTC
CASSMGQGIYEQYF
>TRBD2|TRBJ2-3|-|15|TRBV18
TGTGCCAGCTCATGGGGGACTAGCGCGACAGATACGCAGTATTTT
CASSWGTSATDTQYF
>TRBD2|TRBJ2-7|-|17|TRBV6-1
TGTGCCAGCAGTGTTCCGCGCGGGGGGGCCCTATTGTACGAGCAGTACTTC
CASSVPRGGALLYEQYF
>-|TRBJ1-5|-|14|TRBV6-5
TGTGCCAGCAGTTCTCTCAACAGCCGGGAGGGCATGCATTTT
CASSSLNSREGMHF
>-|TRBJ1-4|-|15|TRBV6-1
TGTGCCAGCAGTGAGGGTCCGGGGAATTATGAAAAACTGTTTTTT
CASSEGPGNYEKLFF
>-|TRBJ1-2|few|15|TRBV4-2
TGTGCCAGCAGCCAAGGAGTCAACAGTAACTATGGCTACACCTTC
CASSQGVNSNYGYTF
>TRBD1|TRBJ1-2|once|16|TRBV5-1
TGCGCCAGCAGCTTGGGGCCGACAGGGTTATTGGATGGCTACACCTTC
CASSLGPTGLLDGYTF
>-|TRBJ2-7|once|16|TRBV7-8
TGTGCCAGCAGCCCCACCGGAGGGGCCTCTACGTACGAGCAGTACTTC
CASSPTGGASTYEQYF
>-|TRBJ2-1|-|14|TRBV4-2
TGTGCCAGCAGCCAAGCGTACGGGTACAATGAGCAGTTCTTC
CASSQAYGYNEQFF
>TRBD1|TRBJ2-5|-|16|TRBV6-6
TGTGCCAGCAGTCCACCTTGGACAGGGCATGGAGAGACCCAGTACTTC
CASSPPWTGHGETQYF
>TRBD1|TRBJ2-7|-|13|TRBV14
TGTGCCAGCAGCCAACAGGGGGTATACGAGCAGTACTTC
CASSQQGVYEQYF
>-|TRBJ1-1|-|18|TRBV18
TGTGCCAGCTCACCATCGCTACCTTCACAGGCGGCGGACACTGAAGCTTTCTTT
CASSPSLPSQAADTEAFF
>-|TRBJ1-4|-|14|TRBV5-1
TGCGCCAGCAGCTTGGGTCCAGAAAATGAAAAACTGTTTTTT
CASSLGPENEKLFF
>-|TRBJ2-5|-|15|TRBV5-4
TGTGCCAGCAGCCCCCGGGGATCTATGGGAGAGACCCAGTACTTC
CASSPRGSMGETQYF
>-|TRBJ2-7|-|13|TRBV7-2
TGTGCCAGCAGCTTGGGAGCCACTTACGAGCAGTACTTC
CASSLGATYEQYF
>TRBD1|TRBJ2-3|-|15|TRBV15
TGTGCCACCAGCAAACAGGGGATGGGCACAGATACGCAGTATTTT
CATSKQGMGTDTQYF
>-|TRBJ1-3|few|13|TRBV7-2
TGTGCCAGCAGCTTATTCCATGGAAACACCATATATTTT
CASSLFHGNTIYF
>-|TRBJ2-1|few|16|TRBV19
TGTGCCAGTAGTGTGCTGACAGGGAGGCGCCACAATGAGCAGTTCTTC
CASSVLTGRRHNEQFF
>-|TRBJ2-7|-|13|TRBV7-2
TGTGCCAGCAGCTTAGGTTCCGGCTACGAGCAGTACTTC
CASSLGSGYEQYF
>-|TRBJ2-1|-|16|TRBV7-2
TGTGCCAGCAGCCCCCGGGACCGAAGGGGGTACAATGAGCAGTTCTTC
CASSPRDRRGYNEQFF
>TRBD1|TRBJ1-2|-|16|TRBV19
TGTGCCAGTAGTATATCTGATACCGGGACAGGGGTAGGCTACACCTTC
CASSISDTGTGVGYTF
>-|TRBJ1-1|-|15|TRBV12-5
TGTGCTAGTGGAAGTTCCATGGGCCCCGGGGCTGAAGCTTTCTTT
CASGSSMGPGAEAFF
>TRBD1|TRBJ1-6|-|15|TRBV18
TGTGCCAGCTCACCAGGGACAGGGTGGGATTCACCCCTCCACTTT
CASSPGTGWDSPLHF
>-|TRBJ1-1|-|15|TRBV5-5
TGTGCCAGCAGCACGGACGTACAGGGTTCCCCTGAAGCTTTCTTT
CASSTDVQGSPEAFF
>TRBD2|TRBJ2-5|-|18|TRBV3-1/TRBV3-2
TGTGCCAGCAGCCAAGTTGGACTAGCGGGGGGGCCATTTGAGACCCAGTACTTC
CASSQVGLAGGPFETQYF
>TRBD1|TRBJ1-2|-|15|TRBV13
TGTGCCAGCAGCACGGGGACAGGGGGCATCTATGGCTACACCTTC
CASSTGTGGIYGYTF
>-|TRBJ2-7|-|15|TRBV19
TGTGCCAGTAGTATAGATATCCGGACAGACTTCGAGCAGTACTTC
CASSIDIRTDFEQYF
>-|TRBJ1-6|-|16|TRBV7-2
TGTGCCAGCAGCTATAGTCGGACGGCCCAGGGGTCACCCCTCCACTTT
CASSYSRTAQGSPLHF
>TRBD1|TRBJ2-3|-|15|TRBV24-1
TGTGCCACCAGATCGGGGACAGCGAGCACAGATACGCAGTATTTT
CATRSGTASTDTQYF